These 24 T cell receptor beta chains were sequenced from one sample in a study of blood T cell repertoires in COVID-19. TCRdb's copy holds only in-frame clones and misses some; the assay was immunoSEQ multiplex PCR. Among approximately 100,000 clones listed, roughly nine tenths were seen once. Specimen: peripheral blood. All receptors come from a human donor in a cohort sampled during active COVID-19.

The J gene is TRBJ1-2, the V gene TRBV6-6; the match to TRBD1 covers 9 bases. The germline V gene has CDR1 MNHNY and CDR2 SVGAGI (reference sequence). The CDR3 contains 14 residues. V lost 6 bases to trimming and J lost 8 bases; unmatched junction nucleotides: 10. CDR3 residues: CASRQQGAPEGYTF. CDR3 DNA: TGTGCCAGCAGGCAACAGGGGGCGCCTGAGGGCTACACCTTC.

This clone was counted once. The rearrangement uses TRBV5-8 and TRBJ1-1, with a possible D match to TRBD1 (5 bases). The CDR3 extends over 15 amino acids. Per germline, CDR1 SGHTS and CDR2 YDEGEE. The V end lost 0 bases, the J end lost 5 bases, and 14 bases lay between the germline ends. CDR3 in DNA: TGTGCCAGCAGCTTGGAGGGCGGGGGAAGGACTGAAGCTTTCTTT. Residues: CASSLEGGGRTEAFF.

DNA of the CDR3: TGTGCCTGGAACAGGGAAACAGGCAATGAAAAACTGTTTTTT. This translates into CAWNRETGNEKLFF. The chain employs TRBV30 and TRBJ1-4, with D possibly matching TRBD1 (6 bases). This CDR3 has 14 residues. Trimming stripped 4 bases from V and 5 bases from J, with 14 bases between. Germline CDR1 and CDR2: GTSNPN and SVGIG (reference sequence).

The rearrangement joins TRBV6-1 to TRBJ2-2; a possible D gene is TRBD2 (6 bases). Trimming took 0 bases from V and 0 from J, leaving 14 bases between them. This CDR3 has 18 amino acids. Looked up from germline, CDR1 is MNHNS and CDR2 is SASEGT. As DNA, the CDR3 is TGTGCCAGCAGTGAAGCAGGAGGGGTAGGGGCGAACACCGGGGAGCTGTTTTTT. Translation gives CASSEAGGVGANTGELFF.

This clone was counted once. V usage is TRBV6-2 or TRBV6-3 and J usage is TRBJ2-5; D is possibly TRBD2 (7 bases). Trimming stripped 4 bases from V and 5 bases from J, with 14 bases between. The CDR3 totals 14 residues. CDR1 and CDR2 (germline): MNHEY, SVGEGT. The CDR3 DNA is TGTGCCAGCAGTTCCGGCGGGGGCGGTGAGACCCAGTACTTC. It is translated as CASSSGGGGETQYF.

V is TRBV5-4 and J is TRBJ2-1, with D perhaps TRBD2 (6 bases). The CDR3 is 14 amino acids. From germline, CDR1 is SGHNT and CDR2 YYREEE (reference sequence). Trimming cost V 2 bases and J 5 bases, with 11 bases left between them. CDR3 nucleotides: TGTGCCAGCAGCTTTATTGGCGGGGACAATGAGCAGTTCTTC. The encoded protein is CASSFIGGDNEQFF.

The gene calls are TRBV11-2 and TRBJ1-1; 10 positions match TRBD1. This CDR3 has 15 amino acids. Unmatched junction bases numbered 7, after V lost 5 bases and J lost 4 bases. Germline V gene lookup returns CDR1 SGHAT and CDR2 FQNNGV. Here the CDR3 DNA reads TGTGCCAGCAGCCCAAGACAGGGGGCAGGCACTGAAGCTTTCTTT. Its protein is CASSPRQGAGTEAFF.

This sequence joins TRBV5-5 and TRBJ2-5; no clear D. Germline V gene lookup returns CDR1 SGHKS and CDR2 YYEKEE (reference sequence). This CDR3 is 13 amino acids long. Trimming took 2 bases from V and 5 from J, leaving 10 bases between them. CDR3 DNA sequence: TGTGCCAGCAGCTTTCAAGCCCCGGAGACCCAGTACTTC. Protein product: CASSFQAPETQYF.

The rearrangement links TRBV7-9 to TRBJ2-3, with D maybe TRBD1 (6 bases). The V end was cut by 5 bases, the J end by 4 bases, with 16 bases between. The CDR3 contains 15 residues. In germline, CDR1 is SEHNR, CDR2 FQNEAQ (reference sequence). The CDR3 nucleotides read TGTGCCAGCAGCGTTTTTAAGGGGGTCGCAGATACGCAGTATTTT. It codes for CASSVFKGVADTQYF.

The chain couples TRBV5-1 to TRBJ2-2; 12 bases align to TRBD2. The CDR3 runs 16 residues. Germline V gene sequence: CDR1 SGHRS, CDR2 YFSETQ. With 4 bases clipped from V and 6 bases from J, the junction kept 7 bases outside the gene matches. The CDR3 loop reads CASSPTSGRGAGELFF. CDR3 nucleotides: TGCGCCAGCAGCCCGACTAGCGGGAGAGGGGCCGGGGAGCTGTTTTTT.

J is TRBJ1-1 and V is TRBV18; 10 bases map to TRBD1. Losses at the gene ends were 8 bases for V and 1 base for J; bases not matched to a gene: 4. The CDR3 totals 14 residues. Germline V CDR1 and CDR2: KGHSH, LQKENI. The DNA for the CDR3 is TGTGCCAGCGCCCGACAGGGGGCGAACACTGAAGCTTTCTTT. Amino acids: CASARQGANTEAFF.

The rearrangement joins TRBV19 to TRBJ1-2, with 8 bases identical to TRBD1. The junction had 4 bases not matched to a gene; V was cut back by 4 bases and J by 0 bases. The germline V gene encodes CDR1 LNHDA and CDR2 SQIVND (reference sequence). The CDR3 contains 15 residues. The CDR3 DNA sequence: TGTGCCAGTAGTACAGACAGGGGACCTAACTATGGCTACACCTTC. Translation gives CASSTDRGPNYGYTF.

J is TRBJ2-3 and V is TRBV7-2; 7 bases agree with TRBD2. The CDR3 is 14 residues long. The J segment lost 2 bases and the V segment lost 5 bases, leaving 4 bases of the junction unmatched. Germline V CDR1 and CDR2: SGHTA, FQGNSA. This chain's CDR3 is CASSRDYITDTQYF. In nucleotides, the CDR3 is TGTGCCAGCAGCAGGGACTACATCACAGATACGCAGTATTTT.

As regards this clone: The sample has other DNA sequences that encode this CDR3 too. CDR3 protein: CASSVTATDTQYF. As DNA, the CDR3 is TGTGCCAGCTCAGTAACAGCCACAGATACGCAGTATTTT. The genes are TRBV18 and TRBJ2-3; D is undetermined. The CDR3 extends over 13 amino acids. The V end lost 5 bases, the J end lost 2 bases, and 8 bases lay between the germline ends. The germline V gene encodes CDR1 KGHSH and CDR2 LQKENI.

The sample holds a few counts of this clone. The chain has TRBV5-4 and TRBJ2-2, with a weak D call TRBD1 (6 bases). CDR1 SGHNT and CDR2 YYREEE come from the germline V gene (reference sequence). The CDR3 sequence is 15 residues long. V was clipped by 2 bases and J by 3 bases, with 11 bases between them. The CDR3 here is CASSLPGTHTGELFF. The CDR3, as DNA: TGTGCCAGCAGCTTACCCGGGACACACACCGGGGAGCTGTTTTTT.

The genes are TRBV5-1 and TRBJ2-3; D may be TRBD2 (5 bases). This CDR3 is 12 amino acids long. Trimming took off 6 bases at V and 2 bases at J, with 7 bases between the two ends. Germline V gene sequence: CDR1 SGHRS, CDR2 YFSETQ. For the CDR3, the DNA is TGCGCCAGCACGGGGAACACAGATACGCAGTATTTT. Translation gives CASTGNTDTQYF.

The chain uses TRBV28 and TRBJ1-1; the D gene is possibly TRBD1 (5 bases). The CDR3 has 11 residues. Germline V gives CDR1 MDHEN, CDR2 SYDVKM. Trimming removed 7 bases from V and 4 bases from J, with 7 bases in between. In DNA form, the CDR3 reads TGTGCCAGCACAAGGGGCACTGAAGCTTTCTTT. This codes for CASTRGTEAFF. The variable domain in full, completed from reference TRBV28 and TRBJ1-1, reads DVKVTQSSRYLVKRTGEKVFLECVQDMDHENMFWYRQDPGLGLRLIYFSYDVKMKEKGDIPEGYSVSREKKERFSLILESASTNQTSMYLCASTRGTEAFFGQGTRLTVV.

The CDR3 DNA reads as TGTGCCAGCAGTCCTCCCAGGGGGCGGAATTCACCCCTCCACTTT. Amino acids: CASSPPRGRNSPLHF. The chain carries TRBV28 and TRBJ1-6; 8 positions match TRBD1. This CDR3 is 15 amino acids long. Germline trimming cut 5 bases from V and 7 bases from J; bases unmatched to any gene: 7. Germline CDR1 MDHEN, CDR2 SYDVKM.

This chain connects TRBV19 to TRBJ2-1; possibly TRBD2 for D (6 bases). The CDR3 totals 15 residues. V lost 3 bases, J lost 0 bases, and 9 bases lay in between. In germline, CDR1 is LNHDA, CDR2 SQIVND (reference sequence). CDR3 protein: CASSIGSSSYNEQFF. The CDR3 region has the DNA TGTGCCAGTAGTATCGGGAGTAGCTCCTACAATGAGCAGTTCTTC. Full variable domain (remainder filled in from reference TRBV19 and TRBJ2-1): DGGITQSPKYLFRKEGQNVTLSCEQNLNHDAMYWYRQDPGQGLRLIYYSQIVNDFQKGDIAEGYSVSREKKESFPLTVTSAQKNPTAFYLCASSIGSSSYNEQFFGPGTRLTVL.

The chain combines TRBV5-1 with TRBJ2-5; 10 bases map to TRBD1. The germline CDR1 and CDR2 sequences are SGHRS and YFSETQ. CDR3 length: 15 amino acids. V shed 4 bases and J 4 bases; nucleotides not matched to a gene: 7. DNA for the CDR3: TGCGCCAGCAGCCCCCGGGACAGGGGTCGAGAGACCCAGTACTTC. Residues: CASSPRDRGRETQYF.

The J gene is TRBJ1-6, the V gene TRBV4-1, with D perhaps matching TRBD1 (5 bases). V lost 4 bases, J lost 0 bases, and 10 bases lay in between. The CDR3 is made up of 16 amino acids. Per germline, CDR1 MGHRA and CDR2 YSYEKL. DNA of the CDR3: TGCGCCAGCAGCCGCGGACACTACTCCTATAATTCACCCCTCCACTTT. Translating it yields CASSRGHYSYNSPLHF.

The CDR3 loop is CASSRDTSMVAFF. The CDR3 DNA is TGTGCCAGCAGTAGGGACACCTCAATGGTAGCTTTCTTT. The V and J genes are TRBV12-3 or TRBV12-4 and TRBJ1-1; D might be TRBD1 (6 bases). The CDR3 is 13 amino acids. Deletions cut 5 bases from V and 10 bases from J, with 17 bases between.

CDR3 bases: TGTGCCAGCAGGGGGAGCTCCTATAATTCACCCCTCCACTTT. As protein: CASRGSSYNSPLHF. The J gene is TRBJ1-6, the V gene TRBV6-5; no firm D call. The CDR3 sequence is 14 residues long. V was cut by 6 bases and J by 0 bases, with 6 bases left in between. CDR1 and CDR2 from the germline V gene are MNHEY and SVGAGI.

The chain carries TRBV11-2 and TRBJ2-7; TRBD2 aligns across 7 bases. This CDR3 comprises 12 residues. Losses at the gene ends were 3 bases for V and 4 bases for J; bases not matched to a gene: 0. Germline V gene data show CDR1 as SGHAT and CDR2 as FQNNGV. Here the CDR3 reads CASSFGGYEQYF. CDR3 sequence (DNA): TGTGCCAGCAGCTTCGGGGGGTACGAGCAGTACTTC.